The 9 T cell receptor beta chains listed next were all sequenced from one sample in a study of regulatory T cells in long-lasting Graves disease. Time point denoted: newly diagnosed GD, antithyroid drugs for less than 3 months. There was RNA extracted from PBMCs, and the TCR library was made from it. TCR beta libraries were built with iRepertoire HTBI primers and Arm-PCR of CDR3 regions. One entry per CDR3 protein, called by TCRdb with MiXCR from the multiplex PCR reads. The table has over 200,000 distinct CDR3 sequences, around 18% seen once. These data were likewise used in another study, on T cells in Graves' hyperthyroidism and ophthalmopathy.

This specimen was peripheral blood mononuclear cells (PBMCs), taken at new diagnosis, from a patient treated with antithyroid drugs. These receptors were taken from a woman aged 25-40 years with Graves disease.

Details on this clonotype: A much larger clone sits a single nucleotide away, making a read error possible. The chain employs TRBV5-6 and TRBJ2-1; D uncertain. The J call may not be correct, given that the DNA end is closer to TRBJ2-5. CDR3 length: 15 amino acids. Germline V gene sequence: CDR1 SGHDT, CDR2 YYEEEE. The CDR3 is CASSVRGSGTETQYF. The CDR3 DNA follows: TGTGCCAGCAGCGTGCGCGGCAGTGGTACGGAGACCCAGTACTTC.

Concerning this clonotype: In this CDR3 the conserved last residue, phenylalanine or tryptophan, is missing, so a read error is likely. The rearrangement uses TRBV20-1 and TRBJ2-1, with D possibly matching TRBD1 (6 bases). Between the trimmed V and J ends, which lost 0 bases and 8 bases, there was a span of 14 bases. Germline CDR1 DFQATT, CDR2 SNEGSKA (reference sequence). The CDR3 is 14 amino acids. CDR3 amino acids: CSARERQGYYEQFL. The CDR3 region has the DNA TGCAGTGCTAGAGAACGGCAGGGGTACTATGAGCAGTTCCTC.

The table lists this clonotype with many counts. V and J are TRBV20-1 and TRBJ2-1, with 9 bases lining up with TRBD2. Germline values: CDR1 DFQATT, CDR2 SNEGSKA (reference sequence). CDR3 length: 17 residues. Trimming removed 3 bases from V and 0 bases from J; junction bases left unmatched: 9. This CDR3 reads CSASPWTSVGSYNEQFF. CDR3 DNA: TGCAGTGCTAGCCCCTGGACTAGCGTCGGCTCCTACAATGAGCAGTTCTTC.

To note about this clonotype: An end of the junction does not agree with germline; a read error may underlie this. The V gene is TRBV11-2, the J gene TRBJ1-5, with 9 bases identical to TRBD1. Germline CDR1 is SGHAT and CDR2 is FQNNGV. CDR3 length: 17 residues. The CDR3 spells CASSHGTGGQRDQPQHF. Written as DNA, the CDR3 is TGCGCCAGCAGCCACGGTACAGGGGGCCAACGTGATCAGCCCCAGCATTTT.

This clonotype was counted at least ten times. The rearrangement uses TRBV7-9 and TRBJ2-3; perhaps TRBD2 as D (5 bases). The CDR3 covers 15 residues. V lost 5 bases to trimming and J lost 5 bases, with 17 bases between them. CDR1 is SEHNR, CDR2 FQNEAQ, per germline (reference sequence). CDR3 residues: CASSPAFGEQDTQYF. CDR3 bases: TGTGCCAGCAGCCCAGCCTTCGGGGAACAAGATACGCAGTATTTT.

This clonotype was picked up many times. V and J are TRBV6-1 and TRBJ2-1; D is unclear. Between the trimmed V and J ends, which lost 1 base and 2 bases, there was a span of 12 bases. The CDR3 runs to 16 residues. CDR1 is MNHNS and CDR2 is SASEGT in the germline V gene. This CDR3 is CASSEDPATPYNEQFF. The DNA of the CDR3 is TGTGCCAGCAGTGAAGATCCAGCCACCCCCTACAATGAGCAGTTCTTC.

The rearrangement joins TRBV20-1 to TRBJ2-3; 11 positions match TRBD2. With 5 bases clipped from V and 5 bases from J, the junction kept 9 bases outside the gene matches. CDR3 size: 15 residues. Germline CDR1 is DFQATT and CDR2 is SNEGSKA (reference sequence). The CDR3 loop is CSAVSGGVILDTQYF. CDR3 nucleotide sequence: TGCAGTGCTGTTAGCGGGGGGGTGATATTAGATACGCAGTATTTT.

This clonotype appeared a single time. In nucleotides, the CDR3 is TGCAGTGCCTCCGGGGTAGCGGGGGGTCGCAACTACGAGCAGTACTTC. It specifies CSASGVAGGRNYEQYF. The rearrangement joins TRBV20-1 to TRBJ2-7, with TRBD2 identical over 10 bases. From germline, CDR1 is DFQATT and CDR2 SNEGSKA (reference sequence). CDR3 size: 16 residues. The V and J ends lost 6 bases and 3 bases, in that order; junction bases with no gene match: 14.

V usage is TRBV5-1 and J usage is TRBJ1-4; D is unresolved. Trimming took 0 bases from V and 5 from J, leaving 8 bases between them. The CDR3 extends over 14 amino acids. Germline V gene data show CDR1 as SGHRS and CDR2 as YFSETQ. The CDR3 coding sequence is TGCGCCAGCAGCTTGGATTACGGAAATGAAAAACTGTTTTTT. Translated, it gives CASSLDYGNEKLFF.